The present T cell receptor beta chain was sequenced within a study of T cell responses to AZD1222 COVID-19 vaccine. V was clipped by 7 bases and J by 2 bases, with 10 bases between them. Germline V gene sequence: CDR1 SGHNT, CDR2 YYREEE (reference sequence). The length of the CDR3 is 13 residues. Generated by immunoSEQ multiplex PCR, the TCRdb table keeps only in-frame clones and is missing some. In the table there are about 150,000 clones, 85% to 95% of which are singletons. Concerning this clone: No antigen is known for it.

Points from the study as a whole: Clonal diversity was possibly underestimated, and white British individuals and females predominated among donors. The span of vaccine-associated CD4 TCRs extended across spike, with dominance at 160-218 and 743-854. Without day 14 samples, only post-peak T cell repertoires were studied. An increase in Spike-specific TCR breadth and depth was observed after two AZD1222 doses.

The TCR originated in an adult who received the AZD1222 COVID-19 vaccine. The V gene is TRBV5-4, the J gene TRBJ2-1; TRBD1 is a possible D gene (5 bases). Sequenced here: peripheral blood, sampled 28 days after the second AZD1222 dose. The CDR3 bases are TGTGCCAGCCGTCAGGGAACCTACAATGAGCAGTTCTTC. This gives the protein CASRQGTYNEQFF. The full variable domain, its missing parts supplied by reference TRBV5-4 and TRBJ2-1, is ETGVTQSPTHLIKTRGQQVTLRCSSQSGHNTVSWYQQALGQGPQFIFQYYREEENGRGNFPPRFSGLQFPNYSSELNVNALELDDSALYLCASRQGTYNEQFFGPGTRLTVL.